The T cell receptor beta chain described here comes from a study of long-term antiretroviral therapy in people with HIV. With survey level as its setting, the immunoSEQ assay was v3.0. Sequencing had a target that covered about 40,000-55,000 T-cell genomes per sample. Profiled with immunoSEQ multiplex PCR; TCRdb holds only in-frame clones, not every one. The sample contains around 25,000 clones, under 85% of which appear only once. Study-wide findings and caveats: HIV repertoires showed narrower CDR3 length ranges than controls.

V lost 4 bases and J lost 7; bases outside the gene matches: 6. CDR1 is WNHNN, CDR2 SYGVQD, per germline (reference sequence). This CDR3 spans 15 amino acids. This clone came up a few times. What it recognizes is unknown. Each participant with HIV received care in the United States. The source material was unsorted PBMCs, sampled 1.1 years before starting antiretroviral therapy. The source is a woman in her 40s with HIV. The genes are TRBV10-1 and TRBJ2-2; the match to TRBD2 covers 10 bases. CDR3 coding DNA: TGCGCCAGCAGTGGGCTAGCGGGAGAGGTCGGGGAGCTGTTTTTT. This translates into CASSGLAGEVGELFF.